This T cell receptor (beta chain) originates from a study of T cells in Graves' hyperthyroidism and ophthalmopathy. Overall study results and limits: The model identified upcoming ophthalmopathy a median roughly 6.5 months ahead of onset. Using 13 V-J features, a model discriminated ophthalmopathy from stable hyperthyroidism.

Hyperthyroidism, newly diagnosed and lasting under 2 months, affected patients aged 18 to 65. V lost 3 bases, J lost 4 bases, and 13 bases lay in between. CDR3 size: 14 residues. Germline CDR1 is SEHNR and CDR2 is FQNEAQ (reference sequence). Amplified regions were TCR beta CDR3 sequences from RNA transcripts. HTBI primers drove first-round RT-PCR of the TCR CDR3. Via MiXCR, TCRdb re-called the multiplex PCR reads, giving one row per CDR3 protein. There are 300,000 to 350,000 distinct CDR3 sequences in the sample; 15% to 20% occur only once, and under 55% lies in the top ten. This clonotype turned up a few times. Its antigen is undetermined.

V gene TRBV7-9 combines with J gene TRBJ2-7; either TRBD1 or TRBD2 may supply D (5 bases each). Sample: blood. The TCR comes from a woman aged 45-60 years with Graves' hyperthyroidism. CDR3 sequence: CASSFGGTGYEQYF. CDR3 nucleotide sequence: TGTGCCAGCAGCTTCGGTGGGACGGGGTACGAGCAGTACTTC.